The text below deals with one TCR beta chain. The record originates from a study of patients and donors after allogeneic stem cell transplantation. TCRdb passed the RT-PCR reads through MiXCR, listing each CDR3 protein once. The sample shows some 960,000 distinct CDR3 sequences, about a sixth of them seen only once. Trimming shortened V by 5 bases and J by 4 bases, and 16 bases separated the two germline ends. The CDR3 extends over 15 amino acids. This chain uses TRBV12-3 or TRBV12-4 with TRBJ2-3; D possibly uses TRBD1 or TRBD2 (5 bases each). The sequencing input was blood, either unsorted or a sorted T cell fraction (not recorded which). This clonotype was sampled from a human donor who was either an allogeneic HSCT recipient or a stem cell or donor lymphocyte infusion donor (not recorded which). It is not recorded whose cells these are; they may come from a transplant donor. The CDR3 sequence: CASSTGTRKADTQYF. CDR3 sequence (DNA): TGTGCCAGCAGTACCGGGACCCGTAAAGCAGATACGCAGTATTTT.